A single sample gave rise to the 9 T cell receptor beta chains below, sequenced in a study of shared clonotypes between healthy human individuals. Naive-designated CD8 cells lacked CD45RO, were positively enriched for CCR7, and omitted terminally differentiated effector memory CD45RA+ cells. Libraries were prepared by immunoSEQ multiplex PCR; TCRdb keeps only in-frame clonotypes and omits some of them. The sample records about 550,000 clones, about 95% being singletons. The sequencing sample was made of naive CD8+ T cells sorted from blood. The receptors derive from a woman aged 25 to 39 in good health.

The V call is TRBV27, the J call TRBJ2-7; 8 nucleotides match TRBD1. The CDR3 is made up of 15 amino acids. The germline gives CDR1 MNHEY, CDR2 SMNVEV (reference sequence). Trimming removed 3 bases from V and 0 bases from J; junction bases left unmatched: 4. The CDR3 is CASSFGGQGSYEQYF. The CDR3 nucleotides are TGTGCCAGCAGTTTTGGTGGACAGGGCTCCTACGAGCAGTACTTC.

The V gene is TRBV27, the J gene TRBJ1-2; a possible D gene is TRBD1 (6 bases). This CDR3 contains 12 residues. With 6 bases removed from V and 6 bases from J, the gap between germline ends came to 11 bases. Germline CDR1 and CDR2: MNHEY and SMNVEV (reference sequence). CDR3 sequence reads: CASSPGGDGYTF. The CDR3 bases are TGTGCCAGCAGCCCCGGGGGCGATGGCTACACCTTC.

A remark on this clone: Other DNA sequences from this sample encode an identical CDR3 as well. This chain joins TRBV27 and TRBJ2-1; 8 bases are a match to TRBD1. Per germline, CDR1 MNHEY and CDR2 SMNVEV (reference sequence). This CDR3 spans 16 amino acids. The ends lost 0 bases at V and 3 bases at J; junction bases unmatched: 4. The CDR3 loop is CASSLSAGGVYNEQFF. The CDR3 DNA reads TGTGCCAGCAGTTTATCGGCAGGGGGCGTCTACAATGAGCAGTTCTTC.

With regard to this clone: Other nucleotide sequences from this sample produce the same CDR3. This chain links TRBV5-4 with TRBJ2-1; no clear D gene. Germline V lookup: CDR1 SGHNT, CDR2 YYREEE (reference sequence). There are 11 residues in the CDR3. The ends were cut back, 1 base at V and 7 bases at J, with 3 bases in the middle. CDR3: CASSLLNEQFF. Here the CDR3 DNA reads TGTGCCAGCAGCTTGTTAAATGAGCAGTTCTTC.

The V and J genes are TRBV7-6 and TRBJ2-2; 9 positions match TRBD1. V shed 0 bases and J 5 bases; nucleotides not matched to a gene: 4. Germline V gene sequence: CDR1 SGHVS, CDR2 FNYEAQ. The CDR3 is made up of 16 amino acids. CDR3 loop: CASSLARQGETGELFF. In DNA form, the CDR3 reads TGTGCCAGCAGCTTAGCGCGACAGGGGGAAACCGGGGAGCTGTTTTTT. Full variable domain (outside the CDR3, taken from reference TRBV7-6 and TRBJ2-2): GAGVSQSPRYKVTKRGQDVALRCDPISGHVSLYWYRQALGQGPEFLTYFNYEAQQDKSGLPNDRFSAERPEGSISTLTIQRTEQRDSAMYRCASSLARQGETGELFFGEGSRLTVL.

The chain combines TRBV11-2 with TRBJ1-1; unclear D gene. Germline CDR1 reads SGHAT; CDR2 reads FQNNGV. V lost 3 bases and J 7 bases, leaving 9 bases between the germline ends. The CDR3 has 12 amino acids. The CDR3 nucleotides are TGTGCCAGCAGCTTTAAGACCCTTGAAGCTTTCTTT. It specifies CASSFKTLEAFF.

The chain uses TRBV14 and TRBJ1-3; unclear D gene. Germline loops: CDR1 SGHDN, CDR2 FVKESK. CDR3 length equals 13 residues. The ends were cut back, 4 bases at V and 2 bases at J, with 6 bases in the middle. CDR3 in amino acids: CASSLIPGNTIYF. The CDR3 DNA reads as TGTGCCAGCAGCCTGATACCTGGAAACACCATATATTTT.

The chain carries TRBV29-1 and TRBJ2-2; 8 bases fit TRBD1. The CDR3 covers 14 residues. Germline V gene data show CDR1 as SQVTM and CDR2 as ANQGSEA. V lost 7 bases to trimming and J lost 5 bases; unmatched junction nucleotides: 9. The chain's CDR3 is CSAQDRDPTGELFF. In DNA, the CDR3 is TGCAGCGCGCAGGACAGGGATCCGACCGGGGAGCTGTTTTTT.

This rearrangement joins TRBV7-9 to TRBJ2-1, with D perhaps TRBD1 or TRBD2 (5 bases each). The CDR3 sequence is 14 residues long. Germline CDR1 and CDR2: SEHNR and FQNEAQ (reference sequence). Trimming removed 4 bases at V and 7 bases at J, with 14 bases between. CDR3 nucleotide sequence: TGTGCCAGCAGCTCCTATGGGACCCATAATGAGCAGTTCTTC. Translation: CASSSYGTHNEQFF.